Listed below are T cell receptor beta chains from one sample, sequenced in a study of shared clonotypes between healthy human individuals. Sequencing used immunoSEQ multiplex PCR; TCRdb keeps in-frame clones, though not all of them. The table includes hundreds of thousands of clones, almost 97% detected once. The sample taken for sequencing was naive CD4+ T cells sorted from blood. All receptors come from a woman under 40 in good health. The CDR3 runs from the conserved cysteine through the conserved F or W. D genes are given only for firm matches. Size tells how often a clone was seen (once, few, many) or the class of an expanded clone, and some rows leave it out.

v_gene,d_gene,j_gene,abundance,CDR3aa,CDR3nt
TRBV7-2,TRBD2,TRBJ2-7,-,CASSSSGRAGEQYF,TGTGCCAGCAGCTCTAGCGGGAGGGCCGGCGAGCAGTACTTC
TRBV18,TRBD1,TRBJ1-3,-,CASSPGTGPGNTIYF,TGTGCCAGCTCACCTGGGACAGGGCCTGGAAACACCATATATTTT
TRBV5-1,TRBD2,TRBJ2-2,-,CASSPGLAEGTGELFF,TGCGCCAGCAGCCCAGGACTAGCGGAGGGGACCGGGGAGCTGTTTTTT
TRBV6-1,-,TRBJ2-3,-,CASKELSTSTDTQYF,TGTGCCAGCAAGGAGCTATCAACCAGCACAGATACGCAGTATTTT
TRBV4-1,-,TRBJ1-5,-,CASSQDHRGNQPQHF,TGCGCCAGCAGCCAAGATCATCGGGGGAATCAGCCCCAGCATTTT
TRBV28,-,TRBJ2-7,-,CASSSTAVTYEQYF,TGTGCCAGCAGTTCGACAGCAGTAACCTACGAGCAGTACTTC
TRBV5-1,TRBD1,TRBJ2-5,-,CASSYVGTGVRETQYF,TGCGCCAGCTCTTACGTAGGAACAGGGGTACGGGAGACCCAGTACTTC
TRBV6-7,TRBD1,TRBJ1-5,-,CASSSDSGTGSHQPQHF,TGTGCCAGCAGTTCGGACTCCGGGACAGGGTCACATCAGCCCCAGCATTTT
TRBV6-1,-,TRBJ1-5,-,CASIRSSGAQHF,TGTGCCAGCATCCGAAGTTCCGGGGCCCAGCATTTT
TRBV4-1,-,TRBJ1-4,-,CASSQYPGTNEKLFF,TGCGCCAGCAGCCAATATCCGGGGACTAATGAAAAACTGTTTTTT
TRBV2,TRBD1,TRBJ2-2,-,CASSGQGASVSGELFF,TGTGCCAGCAGTGGACAGGGGGCTAGCGTCTCCGGGGAGCTGTTTTTT
TRBV5-1,-,TRBJ2-2,-,CASSLASANTGELFF,TGCGCCAGCAGCTTAGCTAGCGCGAACACCGGGGAGCTGTTTTTT
TRBV11-3,-,TRBJ2-3,once,CASSLEGSSTDTQYF,TGTGCCAGCAGCTTAGAGGGGTCTAGCACAGATACGCAGTATTTT
TRBV7-3,-,TRBJ2-6,-,CASSLGRDSSGANVLTF,TGTGCCAGCAGCTTAGGACGAGACAGTTCCGGGGCCAACGTCCTGACTTTC
TRBV6-1,-,TRBJ2-7,-,CASPAPGLYEQYF,TGTGCCAGTCCAGCCCCGGGGCTGTACGAGCAGTACTTC
TRBV5-4,TRBD1,TRBJ1-2,-,CASSRTGSGTYYGYTF,TGTGCCAGCAGCCGGACAGGGTCGGGGACGTACTATGGCTACACCTTC
TRBV29-1,-,TRBJ1-1,few,CSGATGGTEAFF,TGCAGCGGGGCGACGGGGGGCACTGAAGCTTTCTTT
TRBV28,-,TRBJ2-7,-,CATSSPGQITYEQYF,TGTGCCACTTCCTCACCAGGACAGATAACCTACGAGCAGTACTTC
TRBV28,-,TRBJ2-5,-,CASSGLEQYF,TGTGCCAGCAGTGGACTGGAGCAGTACTTC
TRBV28,TRBD2,TRBJ2-7,-,CASSLRERLAGVEQYF,TGTGCCAGCAGTTTAAGGGAGAGGCTAGCGGGAGTCGAGCAGTACTTC
TRBV6-1,TRBD1,TRBJ2-1,-,CASTLGTVYNEQFF,TGTGCCAGCACTCTTGGGACAGTATACAATGAGCAGTTCTTC
TRBV2,-,TRBJ2-2,-,CASMVVLNTGELFF,TGTGCCAGCATGGTAGTCTTAAACACCGGGGAGCTGTTTTTT
TRBV14,-,TRBJ2-3,-,CASSQQDRVYTDTQYF,TGTGCCAGCAGCCAGCAGGACAGAGTTTACACAGATACGCAGTATTTT
TRBV5-1,TRBD2,TRBJ2-5,-,CASSSVSGGQETQYF,TGCGCCAGCAGTTCCGTTAGCGGGGGACAAGAGACCCAGTACTTC
TRBV28,-,TRBJ2-7,-,CASRAPNSAIGAF,TGTGCCAGCAGGGCCCCGAACTCGGCTATTGGGGCGTTC
TRBV11-2,TRBD1,TRBJ2-2,-,CASSVMGTVNTGELFF,TGTGCCAGCAGCGTCATGGGGACAGTCAACACCGGGGAGCTGTTTTTT
TRBV5-5,TRBD1,TRBJ2-7,-,CASSPHWTGRYEQYF,TGTGCCAGCAGCCCCCACTGGACAGGGCGCTACGAGCAGTACTTC
TRBV6-1,-,TRBJ1-5,-,CASSEGTDFWSQHF,TGTGCCAGCAGTGAAGGGACTGATTTCTGGTCCCAGCATTTT
TRBV28,-,TRBJ1-1,once,CASSLNPRDLAFF,TGTGCCAGCAGTTTAAATCCCCGCGACCTGGCTTTCTTT
TRBV6-1,-,TRBJ1-5,few,CASRGQSNQPQHF,TGTGCCAGCAGAGGACAGAGTAATCAGCCCCAGCATTTT
TRBV19,-,TRBJ2-7,once,CASSIRVGLTYEQYF,TGTGCCAGTAGTATTAGGGTGGGGCTAACCTACGAGCAGTACTTC
TRBV7-2,-,TRBJ2-7,-,CASMPRLRDSYEQYF,TGTGCCAGCATGCCCCGCTTGAGGGACTCCTACGAGCAGTACTTC
TRBV19,-,TRBJ1-4,-,CASSIDLRGTTNEKLFF,TGTGCCAGTAGTATAGATCTAAGGGGGACAACTAATGAAAAACTGTTTTTT
TRBV2,-,TRBJ1-5,-,CASSREYSNQPQHF,TGTGCCAGCAGCAGGGAATATAGCAATCAGCCCCAGCATTTT
TRBV5-1,TRBD1,TRBJ1-1,-,CASSPPETGIPEAFF,TGCGCCAGCAGCCCCCCCGAGACAGGGATCCCTGAAGCTTTCTTT
TRBV27,TRBD2,TRBJ2-7,-,CASSPQPSVSGLYEQYF,TGTGCCAGCAGTCCCCAACCCTCGGTTAGCGGGCTATACGAGCAGTACTTC
TRBV7-9,-,TRBJ1-1,-,CASSPPGVSNTEAFF,TGTGCCAGCAGCCCACCAGGGGTCTCGAACACTGAAGCTTTCTTT
TRBV5-6,TRBD1,TRBJ2-3,-,CASSAGTGHTDTQYF,TGTGCCAGCAGCGCCGGGACAGGGCACACAGATACGCAGTATTTT
TRBV28,-,TRBJ2-7,-,CASSSVGPTGTYEQYF,TGTGCCAGCAGTTCCGTTGGGCCGACAGGCACCTACGAGCAGTACTTC
TRBV27,TRBD1,TRBJ1-2,-,CASSFSRGATLGGYTF,TGTGCCAGCAGTTTTTCCAGGGGGGCGACCCTTGGTGGCTACACCTTC
TRBV11-2,-,TRBJ2-1,-,CASSLFPRMGYNEQFF,TGTGCCAGCAGCCTATTTCCTAGGATGGGCTACAATGAGCAGTTCTTC
TRBV5-1,-,TRBJ2-1,-,CAAGPGGGPNNEQFF,TGCGCCGCAGGTCCCGGCGGCGGGCCCAACAATGAGCAGTTCTTC
TRBV15,-,TRBJ2-7,-,CATSSRSRTDSYEQYF,TGTGCCACCAGCTCCCGTTCTCGGACAGACTCCTACGAGCAGTACTTC
TRBV9,-,TRBJ1-2,-,CASSVSQTNYGYTF,TGTGCCAGCAGCGTATCACAGACTAACTATGGCTATACCTTC
TRBV19,-,TRBJ1-1,-,CDGRNTEAFF,TGTGATGGCAGGAACACTGAAGCTTTCTTT
TRBV28,-,TRBJ2-1,-,CASSPRWRGSNNEQFF,TGTGCCAGCAGTCCCAGGTGGCGCGGGTCCAACAATGAGCAGTTCTTC